Shown below are 22 T cell receptor beta chains from a single sample sequenced in a study of cytomegalovirus exposure and HLA in healthy donors. Profiling relied on immunoSEQ multiplex PCR, and the TCRdb table lists in-frame clones only, not all of them. The sample includes about 140,000 clones, 94% seen only once; the top ten take roughly 1.9%. The source material was PBMCs. These receptors all stem from a man younger than 35 in good health and CMV-seropositive.

The V gene is TRBV4-1, the J gene TRBJ2-2; D is ambiguous. The CDR3 is 16 residues long. V lost 2 bases to trimming and J lost 0 bases, with 10 bases between them. Looked up from germline, CDR1 is MGHRA and CDR2 is YSYEKL. DNA for the CDR3: TGCGCCAGCAGCCAAACCCGGTTCTCGAACACCGGGGAGCTGTTTTTT. This translates into CASSQTRFSNTGELFF.

This chain uses TRBV29-1 with TRBJ2-5; TRBD2 matches at 8 bases. The germline V gene encodes CDR1 SQVTM and CDR2 ANQGSEA. This CDR3 comprises 14 residues. Trimming at V came to 3 bases and at J to 5 bases, leaving 8 bases not matched to a gene. The CDR3 sequence: CSVELTSVGETQYF. The DNA for the CDR3 is TGCAGCGTTGAGTTGACTAGCGTCGGCGAGACCCAGTACTTC.

V is TRBV2 and J is TRBJ2-4; D might be TRBD1 (5 bases). V was trimmed by 2 bases and J by 0 bases, leaving 5 bases between them. CDR1 and CDR2 (germline): SNHLY, FYNNEI. The CDR3 covers 14 residues. The CDR3 loop is CASSEQGAKNIQYF. In DNA form, the CDR3 reads TGTGCCAGCAGTGAACAGGGAGCCAAAAACATTCAGTACTTC.

The chain combines TRBV7-2 with TRBJ2-2; D gene ambiguous. Germline CDR1 and CDR2: SGHTA and FQGNSA. This CDR3 has 15 amino acids. Trimming removed 1 base from V and 0 bases from J, with 6 bases in between. CDR3 nucleotides: TGTGCCAGCAGCTTAGAACGGGCGAACACCGGGGAGCTGTTTTTT. Its protein product is CASSLERANTGELFF.

CDR3 in amino acids: CASRKGGVNTGELFF. CDR3 DNA sequence: TGTGCCAGCAGAAAAGGGGGTGTGAACACCGGGGAGCTGTTTTTT. The J gene is TRBJ2-2, the V gene TRBV7-3; weak D call: TRBD1 (6 bases). This CDR3 comprises 15 residues. Trimming stripped 6 bases from V and 1 base from J, with 12 bases between. CDR1 is SGHTA, CDR2 FQGTGA, per germline.

The CDR3 DNA reads TGTGCCAGCAGCTTAGGACAGTCAGATACGCAGTATTTT. Its translation: CASSLGQSDTQYF. This chain uses TRBV11-3 with TRBJ2-3; D is possibly TRBD1 (5 bases). CDR1 is SGHNT and CDR2 is YENEEA in the germline V gene. The CDR3 contains 13 residues. V was shortened by 1 base and J by 4 bases, with 6 bases between the two germline ends.

V and J are TRBV7-9 and TRBJ2-3; 12 bases match TRBD2. CDR1 is SEHNR, CDR2 FQNEAQ, per germline (reference sequence). The CDR3 is 16 amino acids. V trimming: 5 bases; J trimming: 0 bases; junction bases outside the gene matches: 3. CDR3 region: CASSLGTSGSTDTQYF. The CDR3 DNA follows: TGTGCCAGCAGCCTCGGGACTAGCGGGAGCACAGATACGCAGTATTTT. The full variable domain, rest sourced from reference TRBV7-9 and TRBJ2-3, is DTGVSQNPRHKITKRGQNVTFRCDPISEHNRLYWYRQTLGQGPEFLTYFQNEAQLEKSRLLSDRFSAERPKGSFSTLEIQRTEQGDSAMYLCASSLGTSGSTDTQYFGPGTRLTVL.

The chain employs TRBV5-5 and TRBJ2-7, with a tentative D call TRBD1 (6 bases). The CDR3 has 13 residues. Germline V CDR1 and CDR2: SGHKS, YYEKEE (reference sequence). V was shortened by 0 bases and J by 3 bases, with 7 bases between the two germline ends. For the CDR3, the DNA is TGTGCCAGCAGCTTGGAAGGGGGCTACGAGCAGTACTTC. It specifies CASSLEGGYEQYF.

This chain connects TRBV28 to TRBJ2-3, with D possibly being TRBD2 (6 bases). The length of the CDR3 is 17 residues. Germline V CDR1 and CDR2: MDHEN, SYDVKM. V lost 3 bases and J 4 bases, leaving 20 bases between the germline ends. Written as DNA, the CDR3 is TGTGCCAGCAGTTTCGGAAATCCCGGGAGCTCCGCAGATACGCAGTATTTT. This sequence encodes CASSFGNPGSSADTQYF.

The chain joins TRBV2 to TRBJ1-1; D is ambiguous. Germline CDR1 and CDR2: SNHLY and FYNNEI. CDR3 length: 14 residues. The ends were cut back, 0 bases at V and 3 bases at J, with 8 bases in the middle. CDR3 bases: TGTGCCAGCAGTGAAGCGCAGGCGTACACTGAAGCTTTCTTT. Its protein product is CASSEAQAYTEAFF.

V gene TRBV5-4 combines with J gene TRBJ1-2; D is uncertain. This CDR3 is 14 amino acids long. V lost 6 bases, J lost 2 bases, and 14 bases lay in between. Germline values: CDR1 SGHNT, CDR2 YYREEE (reference sequence). CDR3 nucleotide sequence: TGTGCCAGCAATCAGGCAGTCGGCAACTATGGCTACACCTTC. Protein: CASNQAVGNYGYTF.

This clone was seen a single time. This chain connects TRBV10-3 to TRBJ2-7, with a tentative D call TRBD1 (6 bases). Germline assignment: CDR1 ENHRY and CDR2 SYGVKD. V was trimmed by 9 bases and J by 0 bases, leaving 15 bases between them. The CDR3 sequence is 14 residues long. The CDR3 region is CAIHDRDNSYEQYF. In nucleotides, the CDR3 is TGTGCCATTCACGATCGGGACAACTCCTACGAGCAGTACTTC.

The count of this clone is one. The chain has TRBV10-3 and TRBJ1-5; possibly TRBD1 for D (5 bases). The germline V and J ends were trimmed by 3 bases and 4 bases, with 13 bases remaining between them. This CDR3 spans 15 amino acids. Per germline, CDR1 ENHRY and CDR2 SYGVKD. The CDR3 sequence is CAISDPGLGNQPQHF. The CDR3 DNA reads as TGTGCCATCAGTGACCCGGGACTCGGTAATCAGCCCCAGCATTTT.

This chain connects TRBV28 to TRBJ1-5; 9 positions agree with TRBD1. With 5 bases clipped from V and 1 base from J, the junction kept 12 bases outside the gene matches. CDR1 and CDR2 (germline): MDHEN, SYDVKM. The CDR3 covers 18 residues. CDR3 amino acids: CASSVGQGGRVSNQPQHF. CDR3 coding DNA: TGTGCCAGCAGTGTGGGACAGGGAGGTAGGGTGAGCAATCAGCCCCAGCATTTT.

The V call is TRBV28, the J call TRBJ2-1; D is uncertain. There are 14 residues in the CDR3. The V gene lost 1 base and the J gene lost 8 bases, with 12 bases spanning the gap. Germline assignment: CDR1 MDHEN and CDR2 SYDVKM. CDR3 DNA sequence: TGTGCCAGCAGTTTATCCCCTAGATACCATGAGCAGTTCTTC. It codes for CASSLSPRYHEQFF. Full variable domain (missing parts from reference TRBV28 and TRBJ2-1): DVKVTQSSRYLVKRTGEKVFLECVQDMDHENMFWYRQDPGLGLRLIYFSYDVKMKEKGDIPEGYSVSREKKERFSLILESASTNQTSMYLCASSLSPRYHEQFFGPGTRLTVL.

V is TRBV29-1 and J is TRBJ1-1; 9 nucleotides align to TRBD1. Trimming took 4 bases from V and 3 from J; bases not matched to a gene: 15. The CDR3 runs 17 residues. Per germline, CDR1 SQVTM and CDR2 ANQGSEA. The CDR3 nucleotides are TGCAGCGTTGTATCCCCCCATTACAGGGGGCGATACACTGAAGCTTTCTTT. The encoded protein is CSVVSPHYRGRYTEAFF.

This chain joins TRBV6-5 and TRBJ1-2; D unresolved. The germline V and J ends were trimmed by 2 bases and 8 bases, with 12 bases remaining between them. In germline, CDR1 is MNHEY, CDR2 SVGAGI. This CDR3 has 13 residues. For the CDR3, the DNA is TGTGCCAGCAGTTACGGAGGAGGGAAGGGCTACACCTTC. The encoded protein is CASSYGGGKGYTF.

This chain connects TRBV9 to TRBJ2-3, with D maybe TRBD1 (5 bases). The V end was cut by 0 bases, the J end by 3 bases, with 11 bases between. Per the germline V gene, CDR1 is SGDLS and CDR2 is YYNGEE. The CDR3 is 15 residues long. The CDR3 region is CASSVEGVGTDTQYF. CDR3 nucleotides: TGTGCCAGCAGCGTAGAAGGGGTGGGAACAGATACGCAGTATTTT.

The chain combines TRBV25-1 with TRBJ2-2; possibly TRBD1 for D (5 bases). Germline V CDR1 and CDR2: MGHDK, SYGVNS. CDR3 length: 16 residues. Trimming cost V 5 bases and J 4 bases, with 17 bases left between them. CDR3 residues: CASSTKTALATGELFF. Here the CDR3 DNA reads TGTGCCAGCAGTACGAAGACAGCCCTGGCCACCGGGGAGCTGTTTTTT.

The sample holds a few counts of this clone. J is TRBJ2-1 and V is TRBV30, with 8 bases that match TRBD2. The germline gives CDR1 GTSNPN, CDR2 SVGIG (reference sequence). V shed 3 bases and J 4 bases; nucleotides not matched to a gene: 14. The CDR3 length is 17 residues. The CDR3 DNA sequence: TGTGCCTGGAGCGGGGGGGCAAGTGGACTGGCTTACAATGAGCAGTTCTTC. This translates into CAWSGGASGLAYNEQFF.

This sequence joins TRBV5-6 and TRBJ1-1; maybe TRBD1 (5 bases). The CDR3 is 13 residues long. V lost 2 bases, J lost 0 bases, and 5 bases lay in between. CDR1 is SGHDT and CDR2 is YYEEEE in the germline V gene. The CDR3 spells CASSLGVNTEAFF. CDR3 bases: TGTGCCAGCAGCTTAGGGGTGAACACTGAAGCTTTCTTT.

The chain combines TRBV2 with TRBJ2-3, with 11 bases fitting TRBD2. The CDR3 is made up of 21 amino acids. The V and J ends lost 4 bases and 0 bases, in that order; junction bases with no gene match: 18. CDR1 and CDR2 from the germline V gene are SNHLY and FYNNEI. This chain's CDR3 is CASSAKGILGTSGRSTDTQYF. The CDR3 DNA sequence: TGTGCCAGCAGTGCGAAAGGGATACTCGGGACTAGCGGAAGAAGCACAGATACGCAGTATTTT.